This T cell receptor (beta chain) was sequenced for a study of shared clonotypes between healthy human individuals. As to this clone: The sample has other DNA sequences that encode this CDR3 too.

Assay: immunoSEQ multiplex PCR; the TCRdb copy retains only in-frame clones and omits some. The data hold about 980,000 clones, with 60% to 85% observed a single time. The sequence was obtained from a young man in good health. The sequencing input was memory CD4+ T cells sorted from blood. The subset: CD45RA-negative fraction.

The CDR3 DNA reads TGTGCCAGCAGCTTAGGCAACTCTGGAAACACCATATATTTT. Translated, it gives CASSLGNSGNTIYF. The rearrangement uses TRBV7-6 and TRBJ1-3, with D unresolved. Between the trimmed V and J ends, which lost 1 base and 0 bases, there was a span of 4 bases. The CDR3 totals 14 residues. Germline assignment: CDR1 SGHVS and CDR2 FNYEAQ.